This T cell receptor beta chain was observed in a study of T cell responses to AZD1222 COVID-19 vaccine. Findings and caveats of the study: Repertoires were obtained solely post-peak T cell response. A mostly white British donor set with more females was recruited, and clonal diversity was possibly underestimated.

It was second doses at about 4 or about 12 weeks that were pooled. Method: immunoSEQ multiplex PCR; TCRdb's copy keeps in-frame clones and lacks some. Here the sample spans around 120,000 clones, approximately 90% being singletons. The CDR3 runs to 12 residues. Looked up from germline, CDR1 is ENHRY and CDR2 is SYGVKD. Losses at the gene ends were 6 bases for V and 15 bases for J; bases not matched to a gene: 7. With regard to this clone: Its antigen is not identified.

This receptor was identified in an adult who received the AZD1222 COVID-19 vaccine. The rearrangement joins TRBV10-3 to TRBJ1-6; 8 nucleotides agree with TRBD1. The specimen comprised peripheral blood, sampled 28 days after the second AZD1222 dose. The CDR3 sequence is CAISAGTGRLHF. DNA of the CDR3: TGTGCCATCAGCGCCGGGACAGGCCGCCTCCACTTT.